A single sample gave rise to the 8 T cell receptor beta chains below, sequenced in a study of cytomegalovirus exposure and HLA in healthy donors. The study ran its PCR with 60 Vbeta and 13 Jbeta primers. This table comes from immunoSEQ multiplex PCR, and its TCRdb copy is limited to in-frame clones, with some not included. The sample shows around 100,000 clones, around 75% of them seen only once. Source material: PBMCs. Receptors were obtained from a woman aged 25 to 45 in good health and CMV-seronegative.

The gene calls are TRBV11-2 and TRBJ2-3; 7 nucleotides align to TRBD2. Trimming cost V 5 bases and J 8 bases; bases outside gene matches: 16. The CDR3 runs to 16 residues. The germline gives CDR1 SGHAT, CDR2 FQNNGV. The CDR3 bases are TGTGCCAGCAGCCCCCGAACTAGCGCCAGTTCGGGTACGCAGTATTTT. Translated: CASSPRTSASSGTQYF. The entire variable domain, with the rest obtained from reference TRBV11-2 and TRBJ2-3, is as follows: EAGVAQSPRYKIIEKRQSVAFWCNPISGHATLYWYQQILGQGPKLLIQFQNNGVVDDSQLPKDRFSAERLKGVDSTLKIQPAKLEDSAVYLCASSPRTSASSGTQYFGPGTRLTVL.

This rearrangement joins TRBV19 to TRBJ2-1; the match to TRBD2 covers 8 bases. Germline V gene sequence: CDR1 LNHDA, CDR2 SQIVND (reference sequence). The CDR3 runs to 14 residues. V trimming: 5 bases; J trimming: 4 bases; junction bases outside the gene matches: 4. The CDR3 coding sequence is TGTGCCAGTAGTGAAACTAGCGGATACAATGAGCAGTTCTTC. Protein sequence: CASSETSGYNEQFF.

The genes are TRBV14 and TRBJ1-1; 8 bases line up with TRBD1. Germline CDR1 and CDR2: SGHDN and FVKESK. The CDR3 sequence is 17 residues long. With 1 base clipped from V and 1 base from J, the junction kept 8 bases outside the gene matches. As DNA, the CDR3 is TGTGCCAGCAGCCAAGGATGGACAGGGAGTTGGAACACTGAAGCTTTCTTT. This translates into CASSQGWTGSWNTEAFF.

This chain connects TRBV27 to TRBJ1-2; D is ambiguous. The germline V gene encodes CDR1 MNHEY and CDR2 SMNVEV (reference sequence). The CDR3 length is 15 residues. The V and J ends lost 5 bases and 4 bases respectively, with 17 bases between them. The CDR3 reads CASSRVDRLSYGYTF. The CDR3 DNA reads TGTGCCAGCAGTCGGGTGGATCGACTCAGCTATGGCTACACCTTC.

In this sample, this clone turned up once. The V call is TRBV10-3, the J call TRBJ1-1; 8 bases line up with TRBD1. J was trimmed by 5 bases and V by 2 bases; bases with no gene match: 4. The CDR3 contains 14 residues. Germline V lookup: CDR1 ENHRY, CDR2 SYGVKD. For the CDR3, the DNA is TGTGCCATCAGTGAGGGACAGGGTGGGACTGAAGCTTTCTTT. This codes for CAISEGQGGTEAFF.

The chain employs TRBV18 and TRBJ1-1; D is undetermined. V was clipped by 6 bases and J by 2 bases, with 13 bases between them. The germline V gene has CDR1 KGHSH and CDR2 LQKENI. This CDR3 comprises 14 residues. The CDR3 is CASSYRTPNTEAFF. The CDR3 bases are TGTGCCAGCTCTTACCGGACTCCAAACACTGAAGCTTTCTTT.

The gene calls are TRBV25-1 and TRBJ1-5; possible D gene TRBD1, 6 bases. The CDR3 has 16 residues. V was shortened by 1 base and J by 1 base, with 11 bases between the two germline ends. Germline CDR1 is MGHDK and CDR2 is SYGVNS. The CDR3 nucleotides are TGTGCCAGCAGTGAATCAGGCAGGGGCAGCAATCAGCCCCAGCATTTT. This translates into CASSESGRGSNQPQHF. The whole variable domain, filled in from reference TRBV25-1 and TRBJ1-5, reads EADIYQTPRYLVIGTGKKITLECSQTMGHDKMYWYQQDPGMELHLIHYSYGVNSTEKGDLSSESTVSRIRTEHFPLTLESARPSHTSQYLCASSESGRGSNQPQHFGDGTRLSIL.

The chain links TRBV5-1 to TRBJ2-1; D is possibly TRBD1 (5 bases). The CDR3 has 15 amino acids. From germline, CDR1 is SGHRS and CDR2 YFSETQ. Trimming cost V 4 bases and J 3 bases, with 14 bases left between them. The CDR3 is CASSQDRLDYNEQFF. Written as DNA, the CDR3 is TGCGCCAGCAGCCAAGACAGATTGGACTACAATGAGCAGTTCTTC.